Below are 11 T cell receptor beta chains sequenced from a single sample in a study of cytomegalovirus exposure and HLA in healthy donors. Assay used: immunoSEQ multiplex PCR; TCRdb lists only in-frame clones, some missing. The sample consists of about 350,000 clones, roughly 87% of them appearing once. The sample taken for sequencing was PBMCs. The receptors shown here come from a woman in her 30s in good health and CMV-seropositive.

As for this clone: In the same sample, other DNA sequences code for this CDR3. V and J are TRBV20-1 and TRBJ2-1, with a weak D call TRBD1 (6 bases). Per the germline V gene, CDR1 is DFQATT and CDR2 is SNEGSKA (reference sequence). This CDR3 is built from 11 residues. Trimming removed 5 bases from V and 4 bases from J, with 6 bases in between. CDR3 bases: TGCAGTGCTGACAGGTACAATGAGCAGTTCTTC. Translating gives CSADRYNEQFF.

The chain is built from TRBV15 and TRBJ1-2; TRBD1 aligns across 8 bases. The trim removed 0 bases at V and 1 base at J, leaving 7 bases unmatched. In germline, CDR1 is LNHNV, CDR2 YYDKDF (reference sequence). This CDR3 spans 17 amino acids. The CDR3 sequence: CATSRDHTTGVNYGYTF. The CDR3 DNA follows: TGTGCCACCAGCAGAGATCACACGACAGGGGTTAACTATGGCTACACCTTC. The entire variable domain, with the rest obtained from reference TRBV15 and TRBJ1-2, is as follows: DAMVIQNPRYQVTQFGKPVTLSCSQTLNHNVMYWYQQKSSQAPKLLFHYYDKDFNNEADTPDNFQSRRPNTSFCFLDIRSPGLGDTAMYLCATSRDHTTGVNYGYTFGSGTRLTVV.

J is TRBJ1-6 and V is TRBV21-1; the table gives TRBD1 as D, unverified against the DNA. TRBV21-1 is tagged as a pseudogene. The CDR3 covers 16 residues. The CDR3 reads CASSKYNRRYNSPLHF. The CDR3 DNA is TGTGCCAGCAGCAAATACAACAGGCGATATAATTCACCCCTCCACTTT.

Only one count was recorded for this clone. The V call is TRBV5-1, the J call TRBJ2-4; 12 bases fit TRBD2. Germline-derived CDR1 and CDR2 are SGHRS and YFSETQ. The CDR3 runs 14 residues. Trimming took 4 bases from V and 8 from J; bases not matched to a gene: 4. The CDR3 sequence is CASSLLAGGDIQYF. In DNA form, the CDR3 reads TGCGCCAGCAGCCTACTAGCGGGGGGTGACATTCAGTACTTC. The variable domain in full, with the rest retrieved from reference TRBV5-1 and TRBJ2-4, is KAGVTQTPRYLIKTRGQQVTLSCSPISGHRSVSWYQQTPGQGLQFLFEYFSETQRNKGNFPGRFSGRQFSNSRSEMNVSTLELGDSALYLCASSLLAGGDIQYFGAGTRLSVL.

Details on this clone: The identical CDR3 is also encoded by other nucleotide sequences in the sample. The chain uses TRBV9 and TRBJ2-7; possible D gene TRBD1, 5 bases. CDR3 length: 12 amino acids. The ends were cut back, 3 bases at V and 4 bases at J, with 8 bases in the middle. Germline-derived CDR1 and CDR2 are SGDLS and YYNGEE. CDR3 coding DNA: TGTGCCAGCAGCGGACAGACTTACGAGCAGTACTTC. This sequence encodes CASSGQTYEQYF.

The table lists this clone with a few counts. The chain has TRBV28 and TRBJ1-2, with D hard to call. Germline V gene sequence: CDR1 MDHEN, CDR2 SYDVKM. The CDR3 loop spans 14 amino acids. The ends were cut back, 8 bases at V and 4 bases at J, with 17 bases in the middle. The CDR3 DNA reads TGTGCCAGCCTAAAGAGAGGAGCGACCTATGGCTACACCTTC. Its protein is CASLKRGATYGYTF.

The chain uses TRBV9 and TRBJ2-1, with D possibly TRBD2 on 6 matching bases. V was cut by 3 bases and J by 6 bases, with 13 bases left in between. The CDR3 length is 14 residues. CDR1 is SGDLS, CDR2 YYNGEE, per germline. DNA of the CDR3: TGTGCCAGCAGCGCCCAGGACTACAGCAATGAGCAGTTCTTC. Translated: CASSAQDYSNEQFF.

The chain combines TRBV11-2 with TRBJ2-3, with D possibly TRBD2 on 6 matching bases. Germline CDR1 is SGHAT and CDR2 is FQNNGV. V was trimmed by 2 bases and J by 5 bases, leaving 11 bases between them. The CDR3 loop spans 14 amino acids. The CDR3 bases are TGTGCCAGCAGCTTAACCCTCGGGGGAGATACGCAGTATTTT. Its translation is CASSLTLGGDTQYF. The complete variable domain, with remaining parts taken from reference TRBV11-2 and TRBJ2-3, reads EAGVAQSPRYKIIEKRQSVAFWCNPISGHATLYWYQQILGQGPKLLIQFQNNGVVDDSQLPKDRFSAERLKGVDSTLKIQPAKLEDSAVYLCASSLTLGGDTQYFGPGTRLTVL.

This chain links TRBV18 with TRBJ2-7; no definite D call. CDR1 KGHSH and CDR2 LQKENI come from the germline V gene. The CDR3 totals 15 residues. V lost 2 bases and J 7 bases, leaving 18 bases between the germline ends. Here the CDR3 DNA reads TGTGCCAGCTCACCAGGTAGGAATCCGACTCAGGAGCAGTACTTC. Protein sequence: CASSPGRNPTQEQYF.

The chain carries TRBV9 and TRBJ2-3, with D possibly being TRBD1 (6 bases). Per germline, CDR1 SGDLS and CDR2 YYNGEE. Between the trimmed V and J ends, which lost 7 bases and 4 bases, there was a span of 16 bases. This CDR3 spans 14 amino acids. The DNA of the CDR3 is TGTGCCAGCTCCCCACAGGGAACCTCAGATACGCAGTATTTT. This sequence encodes CASSPQGTSDTQYF.

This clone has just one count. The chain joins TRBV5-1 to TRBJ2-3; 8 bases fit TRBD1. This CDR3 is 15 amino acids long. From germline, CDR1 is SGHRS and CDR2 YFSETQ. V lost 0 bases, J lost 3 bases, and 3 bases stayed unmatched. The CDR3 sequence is CASSLAGTGTDTQYF. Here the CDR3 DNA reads TGCGCCAGCAGCTTGGCCGGGACAGGAACAGATACGCAGTATTTT.